This T cell receptor (beta chain) was identified during a study of T cell responses to AZD1222 COVID-19 vaccine (dated by TCRdb to 2020 to 2023). About the full investigation: Because spike-specific TCR depth and breadth did not differ between the two schedules, AZD1222 recipients who got a second dose at roughly 4 weeks were pooled with those who got a second dose at roughly 12 weeks. Trial participants were enrolled by age into 18-55, 56-69 and 70-plus year subgroups, with 148, 28 and 57 TCR-sequenced participants respectively. TCR sequencing covered fewer than 250 trial participants: 200 to 210 given two doses of AZD1222 and around 26 given two doses of MenACWY control vaccine.

Broad study findings and their caveats: CD4 TCRs associated with the vaccine covered the entire spike protein, and the dominant responses were in regions 160-218 and 743-854. Epitopes outside the regions mutated in the B.1.351 and B.1.1.7 variants were reportedly recognized by nearly half of the unique spike-specific TCRs. After two AZD1222 doses, both the breadth and the depth of spike-specific TCRs were significantly higher than at day 0 and than in MenACWY recipients. Only 5 to 7 AZD1222 recipients were SARS-CoV-2 seropositive at baseline, limiting conclusions about previously exposed vaccinees. Most participants were white British and females outnumbered males, and the authors suggested that clonal diversity may have been underestimated. In the small 56-69-year group, the increase in depth fell short of significance, most likely because of low power. Because no samples from the day 14 peak response were available, repertoires could be characterized only after the peak T cell response.

The V end loses 1 base and the J end loses 1 base, and a stretch of 10 bases separates them. From its cysteine to its phenylalanine, the CDR3 spans 16 amino acids. Only the CDR3 DNA is retained, 48 bases long and in frame from the first base. The germline V gene specifies SGHVS as CDR1 and FNYEAQ as CDR2. What the time point label conveys for this sample: baseline before first vaccination. Vaccinee samples came from UK trials COV001 and COV002, including a single-blind randomized controlled phase 2/3 trial of AZD1222 (ChAdOx1 nCoV-19) in healthy adults. For TCRbeta chain sequencing, PBMC samples were collected from trial participants at day 0 and at day 28 after the second dose. The CDR3 regions of human TCRbeta chains were subjected to immunosequencing. In the paper's pipeline: TCRs in the repertoires were compared against a reference library of SARS-CoV-2-specific TCRs that had been generated with the MIRA antigen-specificity platform. Breadth was defined as the fraction of unique TCRs that were SARS-CoV-2-associated. Depth was defined as the fraction of total T cells that were SARS-CoV-2-associated. Each spike-specific TCR was assigned to its reactive spike region and to a CD4 or CD8 class using the MIRA data. Log10-transformed breadth and depth values were compared by one-way ANOVA with Sidak's multiple comparisons tests. TCRdb holds this immuneACCESS table with in-frame rearrangements only. Some clones are missing; in checked studies, unresolved V genes explain under half, and the rest has no known cause. V, J and clone size are taken as reported in that table, and D and trimming were inferred from the DNA itself. This sample gives 150,000 to 200,000 clones in total; 90% of them show up just once. The top ten hold 2.5% to 3% of the sample.

A word on this clone: Its antigen is not yet known. No much larger clonotype is one base removed from it; base qualities were not supplied.

The sequenced sample was peripheral blood, obtained on day 0 of AZD1222 vaccination. The V gene is TRBV7-6 and the J gene is TRBJ2-2; confidence is insufficient to name the D gene. The clonotype was recovered from an adult in good health. In nucleotides, the sequence is TGTGCCAGCAGCTTAGAGGGCGGTTGGAACACCGGGGAGCTGTTTTTT. It translates to CASSLEGGWNTGELFF.